The present T cell receptor (beta chain) was sequenced within a study of shared clonotypes between healthy human individuals. Sequenced by immunoSEQ multiplex PCR; TCRdb stores in-frame clones only, minus some. The data show about 2.2 million clones, approximately 92% seen once. The germline gives CDR1 MNHEY, CDR2 SMNVEV (reference sequence). V dropped 3 bases and J dropped 9; count of bases not matched to a gene: 12. The CDR3 length is 15 residues. Terminally differentiated effector memory CD45RA+ cells were excluded by CCR7 positive selection of CD45RO-negative cells. Only Caucasian adults living in Nashville, Tennessee served as donors.

The V call is TRBV27, the J call TRBJ1-2; 8 bases are shared with TRBD1. This TCR derives from a man between 18 and 29 years old in good health. Some clones in this sample may be carry-over from other donors' samples. Sequencing used naive CD8+ T cells from PBMCs. The CDR3 spells CASSFLRGLGQSYTF. DNA for the CDR3: TGTGCCAGCAGTTTCCTCAGGGGGCTCGGCCAAAGCTACACCTTC.